What follows are 26 T cell receptor beta chains derived from one specimen sequenced in a study of vaccination and CD4 T cells after COVID-19. Sequencing of DNA taken from cultured CD4+ T cells relied on the Oncomine TCR Beta short-read assay. In TCRdb, the PCR reads were re-called with MiXCR into one record per CDR3 protein. The sample lists approximately 16,000 distinct CDR3 sequences; 30% were seen once. These receptors are not linked to any known antigen. Specified treatment: 10-day PBMC culture with coronavirus spike peptide pools or control peptides (ViraFEST assay). Sequenced material: cultured CD4+ T cells from blood. Receptor source: a human donor with COVID-19.

The chain combines TRBV6-1 with TRBJ1-6; 8 bases fit TRBD1. This CDR3 has 15 residues. With 6 bases clipped from V and 2 bases from J, the junction kept 3 bases outside the gene matches. Germline V gives CDR1 MNHNS, CDR2 SASEGT. CDR3 nucleotide sequence: TGTGCCAGCAGACAGACAGGGGCCTATAATTCACCCCTCCACTTT. This encodes CASRQTGAYNSPLHF.

CDR3 DNA: TGCAGTGCTCCACCACGGCACCCTAATGAAAAACTGTTTTTT. Translated, it gives CSAPPRHPNEKLFF. This chain connects TRBV20-1 to TRBJ1-4, with D hard to call. The germline V gene has CDR1 DFQATT and CDR2 SNEGSKA (reference sequence). Trimming removed 5 bases from V and 3 bases from J, with 13 bases in between. The CDR3 spans 14 residues.

In its sample, this clonotype was seen a few times. CDR3 amino acids: CSANAGGITGELFF. DNA of the CDR3: TGCAGTGCTAACGCGGGGGGGATAACCGGGGAGCTGTTTTTT. The chain links TRBV20-1 to TRBJ2-2; TRBD2 matches at 9 bases. Germline CDR1 and CDR2: DFQATT and SNEGSKA (reference sequence). V trimming: 4 bases; J trimming: 5 bases; junction bases outside the gene matches: 5. CDR3 length: 14 amino acids.

The chain links TRBV7-2 to TRBJ1-5, with TRBD1 as a possible D gene (5 bases). From germline, CDR1 is SGHTA and CDR2 FQGNSA. The CDR3 totals 16 residues. Trimming stripped 5 bases from V and 3 bases from J, with 17 bases between. The CDR3 sequence: CASSAVGTGNNQPQHF. DNA for the CDR3: TGTGCCAGCAGCGCTGTCGGGACGGGAAACAATCAGCCCCAGCATTTT.

The CDR3 loop is CASSPGQRGDTEAFF. The CDR3 DNA reads TGTGCCAGCAGCCCCGGACAGAGGGGGGACACTGAAGCTTTCTTT. The chain carries TRBV5-4 and TRBJ1-1; TRBD1 might be the D (6 bases). The CDR3 is 15 residues long. CDR1 is SGHNT, CDR2 YYREEE, per germline (reference sequence). The V and J ends lost 4 bases and 3 bases respectively, with 16 bases between them.

By proportion, this clonotype is medium-sized. The chain links TRBV20-1 to TRBJ1-2, with D perhaps matching TRBD1 (5 bases). The germline V gene encodes CDR1 DFQATT and CDR2 SNEGSKA (reference sequence). This CDR3 region has 16 residues. With 0 bases removed from V and 3 bases from J, the gap between germline ends came to 17 bases. CDR3 residues: CSARDRWQGHYYGYTF. DNA of the CDR3: TGCAGTGCTAGAGATCGTTGGCAGGGTCATTACTATGGCTACACCTTC.

V is TRBV10-3 and J is TRBJ2-1, with 8 nucleotides matching TRBD2. Trimming cost V 10 bases and J 3 bases; bases outside gene matches: 8. The CDR3 has 14 residues. Looked up from germline, CDR1 is ENHRY and CDR2 is SYGVKD. Written as DNA, the CDR3 is TGTGCCACGACCGAGCGGGGGCTCTACAATGAGCAGTTCTTC. Its translation: CATTERGLYNEQFF.

This sequence joins TRBV6-5 and TRBJ1-4; no clear D gene. The CDR3 totals 14 residues. The V gene's germline CDR1 is MNHEY and CDR2 SVGAGI. Trimming pared 2 bases from V and 6 bases from J, leaving 10 bases between. In DNA, the CDR3 is TGTGCCAGCAGTTACACCGGGAGCCATGAAAAACTGTTTTTT. As protein: CASSYTGSHEKLFF.

This clonotype was picked up a small number of times. The chain combines TRBV7-9 with TRBJ1-5; 11 bases map to TRBD1. With 6 bases clipped from V and 6 bases from J, the junction kept 13 bases outside the gene matches. The CDR3 sequence is 17 residues long. Germline assignment: CDR1 SEHNR and CDR2 FQNEAQ (reference sequence). As DNA, the CDR3 is TGTGCCAGCAGTCGCGCGCCACCCGGGACAGGGGGTCAGCCCCAGCATTTT. Its protein product is CASSRAPPGTGGQPQHF.

This clonotype has a handful of counts. The chain is built from TRBV11-3 and TRBJ2-4; 9 bases fit TRBD1. Germline trimming cut 5 bases from V and 4 bases from J; bases unmatched to any gene: 6. CDR3 size: 15 residues. Germline CDR1 reads SGHNT; CDR2 reads YENEEA. CDR3 sequence (DNA): TGTGCCAGCAGCACCAGGGACAGGGTGAAAAACATTCAGTACTTC. It is translated as CASSTRDRVKNIQYF.

This chain uses TRBV7-8 with TRBJ2-3, with 11 nucleotides matching TRBD2. CDR1 is SGHVS, CDR2 FQNEAQ, per germline. The CDR3 is 17 residues long. Losses at the gene ends were 1 base for V and 6 bases for J; bases not matched to a gene: 9. The CDR3 DNA is TGTGCCAGCAGCTTAGTGACTAGCGGGACGTACGAGGATACGCAGTATTTT. Protein product: CASSLVTSGTYEDTQYF.

CDR3 sequence reads: CASSPGLAGAYTDTQYF. CDR3 bases: TGTGCCAGCAGCCCAGGACTAGCGGGGGCCTACACAGATACGCAGTATTTT. The rearrangement uses TRBV11-3 and TRBJ2-3; 13 nucleotides line up with TRBD2. Germline CDR1 and CDR2: SGHNT and YENEEA. There are 17 residues in the CDR3. After removal of 5 bases from V and 2 bases from J, the junction contained 7 bases not matched to a gene.

In its sample, this clonotype was seen a few times. V and J are TRBV4-2 and TRBJ2-3; the D is unclear. This CDR3 contains 16 residues. Trimming cost V 3 bases and J 4 bases, with 17 bases left between them. CDR1 is LGHNA, CDR2 YNFKEQ, per germline. CDR3 in DNA: TGTGCCAGCAGCCAGCTCATGGGGTCGCTCGCAGATACGCAGTATTTT. As protein: CASSQLMGSLADTQYF.

DNA of the CDR3: TGTGCCAGCTCGCTGGACGTCTCAGCAAGCACAGATACGCAGTATTTT. It is translated as CASSLDVSASTDTQYF. This chain connects TRBV6-2 or TRBV6-3 to TRBJ2-3; D remains ambiguous. The germline gives CDR1 MNHEY, CDR2 SVGEGT. This CDR3 spans 16 amino acids. V was clipped by 8 bases and J by 0 bases, with 18 bases between them.

This clonotype was seen a handful of times. V gene TRBV7-2 combines with J gene TRBJ1-2; no clear D. CDR1 is SGHTA, CDR2 FQGNSA, per germline. This CDR3 is built from 15 residues. V was shortened by 0 bases and J by 4 bases, with 12 bases between the two germline ends. The CDR3 DNA follows: TGTGCCAGCAGCTTAGCCCGGCGGCAGACCTATGGCTACACCTTC. It yields the protein CASSLARRQTYGYTF.

The sample holds a few counts of this clonotype. J is TRBJ1-1 and V is TRBV29-1; D is ambiguous. The CDR3 has 12 residues. V lost 4 bases and J 0 bases, leaving 6 bases between the germline ends. Germline lookup yields CDR1 SQVTM and CDR2 ANQGSEA. The CDR3 DNA sequence: TGCAGCGTTGCACGTTTGAACACTGAAGCTTTCTTT. Its translation is CSVARLNTEAFF.

This chain joins TRBV7-2 and TRBJ2-5, with 11 bases lining up with TRBD2. Trimming cost V 3 bases and J 5 bases; bases outside gene matches: 8. This CDR3 has 16 residues. CDR1 is SGHTA and CDR2 is FQGNSA in the germline V gene. This chain's CDR3 is CASSFTLAGGMETQYF. In DNA form, the CDR3 reads TGTGCCAGCAGCTTCACGCTAGCGGGGGGAATGGAGACCCAGTACTTC.

The rearrangement joins TRBV19 to TRBJ1-6; no firm D call. CDR1 and CDR2 from the germline V gene are LNHDA and SQIVND (reference sequence). Trimming stripped 7 bases from V and 8 bases from J, with 15 bases between. The CDR3 extends over 14 amino acids. Here the CDR3 DNA reads TGTGCCAGTAAGATACGGGGATACGATTCACCCCTCCACTTT. As protein: CASKIRGYDSPLHF.

This clonotype turned up a few times. The J gene is TRBJ1-1, the V gene TRBV7-9; no firm D call. The CDR3 runs 12 residues. Germline V gives CDR1 SEHNR, CDR2 FQNEAQ (reference sequence). Trimming removed 4 bases from V and 4 bases from J, with 7 bases in between. CDR3 DNA: TGTGCCAGCAGCTGGACGGGCACTGAAGCTTTCTTT. This encodes CASSWTGTEAFF. The complete variable domain, with remaining parts taken from reference TRBV7-9 and TRBJ1-1, reads DTGVSQNPRHKITKRGQNVTFRCDPISEHNRLYWYRQTLGQGPEFLTYFQNEAQLEKSRLLSDRFSAERPKGSFSTLEIQRTEQGDSAMYLCASSWTGTEAFFGQGTRLTVV.

The chain employs TRBV25-1 and TRBJ2-1; D may match TRBD1 or TRBD2 (5 bases each). Trimming stripped 4 bases from V and 7 bases from J, with 23 bases between. CDR3 length equals 17 residues. CDR1 is MGHDK, CDR2 SYGVNS, per germline. The CDR3: CASSAQRIGTSVNEQFF. The CDR3, as DNA: TGTGCCAGCAGTGCCCAACGAATCGGGACCTCAGTGAATGAGCAGTTCTTC.

This clonotype was seen a handful of times. The chain employs TRBV6-1 and TRBJ1-4; D gene unclear. This CDR3 has 15 amino acids. With 5 bases removed from V and 3 bases from J, the gap between germline ends came to 13 bases. Germline values: CDR1 MNHNS, CDR2 SASEGT. The CDR3 DNA reads TGTGCCAGCAGTCCGGGTTCGGCGGCTAATGAAAAACTGTTTTTT. This sequence encodes CASSPGSAANEKLFF.

The J gene is TRBJ2-1, the V gene TRBV11-2, with 8 bases aligning to TRBD2. Germline V lookup: CDR1 SGHAT, CDR2 FQNNGV. CDR3 size: 17 residues. V lost 0 bases and J lost 9; bases outside the gene matches: 13. The CDR3 loop reads CASSLEGTRGLVGEQFF. The CDR3 region has the DNA TGTGCCAGCAGCTTAGAGGGGACTAGAGGTCTGGTTGGTGAGCAGTTCTTC.

The rearrangement links TRBV20-1 to TRBJ1-1, with 7 nucleotides matching TRBD1. V dropped 6 bases and J dropped 6; count of bases not matched to a gene: 13. CDR3 length: 14 residues. CDR1 DFQATT and CDR2 SNEGSKA come from the germline V gene (reference sequence). The CDR3 bases are TGCAGTGCCCGAGACAGGGTGGTTTTTGCTGAAGCTTTCTTT. Its translation: CSARDRVVFAEAFF.

This rearrangement joins TRBV5-4 to TRBJ1-1; 10 nucleotides align to TRBD1. Germline V gene sequence: CDR1 SGHNT, CDR2 YYREEE (reference sequence). The CDR3 extends over 14 amino acids. The junction had 8 bases not matched to a gene; V was cut back by 4 bases and J by 8 bases. The CDR3 protein is CASSPERQGAEAFF. The DNA of the CDR3 is TGTGCCAGCAGCCCCGAGAGACAGGGGGCGGAAGCTTTCTTT.

This clonotype appeared a few times. The V gene is TRBV27, the J gene TRBJ2-5; maybe TRBD1 (5 bases). The length of the CDR3 is 14 residues. The V end lost 2 bases, the J end lost 4 bases, and 11 bases lay between the germline ends. Per germline, CDR1 MNHEY and CDR2 SMNVEV (reference sequence). CDR3 sequence: CASSLQGTGETQYF. Here the CDR3 DNA reads TGTGCCAGCAGTTTACAGGGAACGGGAGAGACCCAGTACTTC.

The chain joins TRBV7-6 to TRBJ1-6; D call uncertain. The CDR3 extends over 16 amino acids. The V and J ends lost 6 bases and 0 bases respectively, with 12 bases between them. CDR1 and CDR2 from the germline V gene are SGHVS and FNYEAQ. CDR3 sequence: CASSSADSSYNSPLHF. CDR3 nucleotide sequence: TGTGCCAGCAGTTCGGCAGATAGCTCCTATAATTCACCCCTCCACTTT. Full variable domain (rest looked up from reference TRBV7-6 and TRBJ1-6): GAGVSQSPRYKVTKRGQDVALRCDPISGHVSLYWYRQALGQGPEFLTYFNYEAQQDKSGLPNDRFSAERPEGSISTLTIQRTEQRDSAMYRCASSSADSSYNSPLHFGNGTRLTVT.